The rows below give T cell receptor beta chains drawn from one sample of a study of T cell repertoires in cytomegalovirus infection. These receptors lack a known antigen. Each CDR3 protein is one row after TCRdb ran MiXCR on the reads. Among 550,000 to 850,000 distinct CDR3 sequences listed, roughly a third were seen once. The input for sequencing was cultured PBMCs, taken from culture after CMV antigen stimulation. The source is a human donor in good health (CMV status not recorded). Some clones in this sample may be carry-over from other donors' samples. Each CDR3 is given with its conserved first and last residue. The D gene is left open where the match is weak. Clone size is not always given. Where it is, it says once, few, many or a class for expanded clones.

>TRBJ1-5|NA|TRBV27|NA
TGTGCCAGCAGTGCTCTTCAGACTAGCAATCAGCCCCAGCATTTT
CASSALQTSNQPQHF
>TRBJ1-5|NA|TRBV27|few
TGTGCCAGCACGCCCAGAGGGAGAGGCAATCAGCCCCAGCATTTT
CASTPRGRGNQPQHF
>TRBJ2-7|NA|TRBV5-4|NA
TGTGCCAGCAGCCGTGGTGCAACCGAGCAGTACTTC
CASSRGATEQYF
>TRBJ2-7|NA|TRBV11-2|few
TGTGCCAGCACCCCTGACTCCCGAGACGAGCAGTACTTC
CASTPDSRDEQYF
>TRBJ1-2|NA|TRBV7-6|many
TGTGCCAGCAGCTTAGCGCAAGCCAGGGATGGCTACACCTTC
CASSLAQARDGYTF
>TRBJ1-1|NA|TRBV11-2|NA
TGTGCCAGCAGCTTAGAGCAAGGGTTTGGCACTGAAGCTTTCTTT
CASSLEQGFGTEAFF
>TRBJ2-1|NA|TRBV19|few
TGTGCCAGTAGTTGGGTGGCCAGTGGTGTCTACAATGAGCAGTTCTTC
CASSWVASGVYNEQFF
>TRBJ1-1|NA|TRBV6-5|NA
TGTGCCAGCAGACCAACATACATGAACACTGAAGCTTTCTTT
CASRPTYMNTEAFF
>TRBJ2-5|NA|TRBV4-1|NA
TGCGCCAGCAGCCAAATTAGCGGAAAAGAGACCCAGTACTTC
CASSQISGKETQYF
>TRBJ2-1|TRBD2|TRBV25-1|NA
TGTGCCAGCAGTGCCCTCACTAGCGGTTCCTACAATGAGCAGTTCTTC
CASSALTSGSYNEQFF
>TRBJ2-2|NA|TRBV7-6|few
TGTGCCAGCAGACTTGACAGGAACACCGGGGAGCTGTTTTTT
CASRLDRNTGELFF
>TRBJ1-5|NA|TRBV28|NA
TGTGCCAGCAGTTTTAAACAGGGACGAGGTCAGCCCCAGCATTTT
CASSFKQGRGQPQHF
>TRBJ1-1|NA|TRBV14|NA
TGTGCCAGCTTTCAAGTTGAAGCTTTCTTT
CASFQVEAFF
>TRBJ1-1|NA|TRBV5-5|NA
TGTGCCAGCAGCTTGGTCCAGGGAGGAAGCACTGAAGCTTTCTTT
CASSLVQGGSTEAFF
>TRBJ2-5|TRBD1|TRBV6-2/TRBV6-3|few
TGTGCCAGCAGTTACCCCCCGGACAGGAAGCAAGAGACCCAGTACTTC
CASSYPPDRKQETQYF
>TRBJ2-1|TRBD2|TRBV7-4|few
TGTGCCAGCAGCCCGAGGGGCTTAGGACTAGCCGCGCTCAATGAGCAGTTCTTC
CASSPRGLGLAALNEQFF
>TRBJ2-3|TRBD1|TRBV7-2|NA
TGTGCCAGCAGGGGAGGACAGGGTAGTGAGACGCAGTATTTT
CASRGGQGSETQYF
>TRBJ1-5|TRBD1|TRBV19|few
TGTGCCAGTAGTGAGACAGGGGACTATAGCAATCAGCCCCAGCATTTT
CASSETGDYSNQPQHF
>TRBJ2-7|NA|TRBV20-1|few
TGCAGTGCTAGCTATAGAGGACTGTCCCGGAGCGAGCAGTACTTC
CSASYRGLSRSEQYF
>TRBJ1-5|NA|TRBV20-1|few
TGCAGTGTTTGGAGGGGGGGCCATAGCAATCAGCCCCAGCATTTT
CSVWRGGHSNQPQHF
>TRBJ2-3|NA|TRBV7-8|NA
TGTGCCAGCAGCCCCGACGGACTCCCTACGGAGCAGTATTTT
CASSPDGLPTEQYF
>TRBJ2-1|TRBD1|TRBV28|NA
TGTGCCAGTCAAGGGGACAGGGTCTACAATGAGCAGTTCTTC
CASQGDRVYNEQFF
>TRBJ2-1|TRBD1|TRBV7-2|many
TGTGCCAGCAGCTTAGCGACAGGGGATGCCTACAATGAGCAGTTCTTC
CASSLATGDAYNEQFF
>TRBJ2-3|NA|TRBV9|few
TGTGCCAGCAGCGTAGTGGGCGAAGATACGCAGTATTTT
CASSVVGEDTQYF
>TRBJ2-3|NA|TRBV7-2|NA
TGTGCCAGCAGCTTATACCCCCCACCCCGTAGTAGCACAGATACGCAGTATTTT
CASSLYPPPRSSTDTQYF
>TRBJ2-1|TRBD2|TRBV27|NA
TGTGCCAGCAGCAGAGATCGGACTAGCGCAAACAATGAGCAGTTCTTC
CASSRDRTSANNEQFF
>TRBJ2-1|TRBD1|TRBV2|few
TGTGCCAGCAGGGGCCCACAGGGGGCAAGTCCGCAGTTCTTC
CASRGPQGASPQFF
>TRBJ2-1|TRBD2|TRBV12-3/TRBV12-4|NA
TGTGCCAGCAGCCTAATCGGGACTAGGAACAATGAGCAGTTCTTC
CASSLIGTRNNEQFF
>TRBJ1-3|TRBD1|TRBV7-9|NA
TGTGCCAGCACCTTCGGCATGAAACAGGGGGCTTCTGGAAACACCATATATTTT
CASTFGMKQGASGNTIYF
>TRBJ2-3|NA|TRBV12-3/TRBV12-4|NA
TGTGCCAGCAGTCGCCCAAAAGGACAGATACAAGATACGCAGTATTTT
CASSRPKGQIQDTQYF
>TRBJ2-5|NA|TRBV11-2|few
TGTGCCAGCAGCCCGCCTGGCTGGGGGCAAGAGACCCAGTACTTC
CASSPPGWGQETQYF
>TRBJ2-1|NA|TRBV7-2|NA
TGTGCCAGCAGCTTAATGAGGGAAGGGTATGAGCAGTTCTTC
CASSLMREGYEQFF
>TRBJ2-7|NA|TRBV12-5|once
TGTGCTTCCGCCTTTGAGGGCCCCTACGAGCAGTACTTC
CASAFEGPYEQYF